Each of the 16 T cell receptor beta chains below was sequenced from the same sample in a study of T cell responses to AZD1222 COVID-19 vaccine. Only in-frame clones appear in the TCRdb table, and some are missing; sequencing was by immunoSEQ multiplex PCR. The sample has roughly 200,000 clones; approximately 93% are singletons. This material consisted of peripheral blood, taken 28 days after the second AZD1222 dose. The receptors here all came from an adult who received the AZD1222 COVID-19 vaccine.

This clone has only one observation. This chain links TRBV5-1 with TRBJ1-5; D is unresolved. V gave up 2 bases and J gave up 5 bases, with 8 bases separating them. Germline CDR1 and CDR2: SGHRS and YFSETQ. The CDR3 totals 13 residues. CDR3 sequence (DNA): TGCGCCAGCAGCTTATCTCGGGATCAGCCCCAGCATTTT. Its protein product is CASSLSRDQPQHF.

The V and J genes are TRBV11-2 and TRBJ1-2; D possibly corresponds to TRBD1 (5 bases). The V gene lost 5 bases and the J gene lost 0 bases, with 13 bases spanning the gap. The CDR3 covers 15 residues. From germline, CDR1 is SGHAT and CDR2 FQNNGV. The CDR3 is CASSAEGKTNYGYTF. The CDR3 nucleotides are TGTGCCAGCAGCGCTGAGGGGAAAACTAACTATGGCTACACCTTC.

CDR3 sequence: CASSGDNYGYTF. For the CDR3, the DNA is TGTGCCAGCAGCGGGGATAACTATGGCTACACCTTC. This chain connects TRBV9 to TRBJ1-2; D is uncertain. Germline V gene lookup returns CDR1 SGDLS and CDR2 YYNGEE. V lost 3 bases to trimming and J lost 1 base, with 4 bases between them. The CDR3 has 12 residues.

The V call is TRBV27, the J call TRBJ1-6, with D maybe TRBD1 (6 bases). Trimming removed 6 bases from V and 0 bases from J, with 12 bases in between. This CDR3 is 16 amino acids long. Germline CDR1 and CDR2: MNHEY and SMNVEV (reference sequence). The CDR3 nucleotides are TGTGCCAGCAGGACAGGATTTAGCTCCTATAATTCACCCCTCCACTTT. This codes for CASRTGFSSYNSPLHF.

Here the CDR3 reads CASSLALSGQGPGGYGYTF. The CDR3 DNA follows: TGTGCCAGCAGCTTAGCGCTATCAGGACAGGGCCCGGGAGGATATGGCTACACCTTC. The gene calls are TRBV7-8 and TRBJ1-2, with 8 bases identical to TRBD1. J gave up 5 bases and V 0 bases, and 17 bases lay outside the gene matches. Germline V gene data show CDR1 as SGHVS and CDR2 as FQNEAQ. The CDR3 spans 19 residues.

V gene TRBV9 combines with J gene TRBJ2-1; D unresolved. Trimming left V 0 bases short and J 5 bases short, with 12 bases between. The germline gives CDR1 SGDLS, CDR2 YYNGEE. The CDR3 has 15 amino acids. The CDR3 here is CASSVATKRHNEQFF. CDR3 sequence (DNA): TGTGCCAGCAGCGTAGCCACCAAAAGGCACAATGAGCAGTTCTTC.

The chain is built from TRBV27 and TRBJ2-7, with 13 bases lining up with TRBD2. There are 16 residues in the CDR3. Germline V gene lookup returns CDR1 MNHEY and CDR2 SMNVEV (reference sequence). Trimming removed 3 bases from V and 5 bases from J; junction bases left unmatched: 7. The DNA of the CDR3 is TGTGCCAGCAGTTTTACTAGCGGGAGGGCCAGCCACGAGCAGTACTTC. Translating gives CASSFTSGRASHEQYF.

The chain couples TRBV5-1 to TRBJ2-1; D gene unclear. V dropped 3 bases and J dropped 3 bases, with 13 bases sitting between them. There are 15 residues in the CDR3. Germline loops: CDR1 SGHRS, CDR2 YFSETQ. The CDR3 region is CASSWTDGVYNEQFF. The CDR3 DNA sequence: TGCGCCAGCAGCTGGACGGACGGAGTCTACAATGAGCAGTTCTTC.

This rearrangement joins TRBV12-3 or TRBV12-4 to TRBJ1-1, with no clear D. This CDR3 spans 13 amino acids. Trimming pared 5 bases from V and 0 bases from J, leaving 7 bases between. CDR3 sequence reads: CASSPPLNTEAFF. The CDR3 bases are TGTGCCAGCAGTCCCCCCCTGAACACTGAAGCTTTCTTT.

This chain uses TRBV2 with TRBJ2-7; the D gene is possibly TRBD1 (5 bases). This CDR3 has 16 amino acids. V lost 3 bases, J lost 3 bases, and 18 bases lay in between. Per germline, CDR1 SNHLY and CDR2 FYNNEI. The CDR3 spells CASSDMSREKFYEQYF. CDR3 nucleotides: TGTGCCAGCAGTGACATGTCCAGGGAAAAATTCTACGAGCAGTACTTC.

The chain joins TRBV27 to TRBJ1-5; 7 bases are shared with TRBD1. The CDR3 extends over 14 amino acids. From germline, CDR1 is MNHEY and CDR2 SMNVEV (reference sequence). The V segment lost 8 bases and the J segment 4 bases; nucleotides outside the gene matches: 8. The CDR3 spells CASGPRDRNQPQHF. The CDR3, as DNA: TGTGCCAGCGGGCCACGGGACAGAAATCAGCCCCAGCATTTT.

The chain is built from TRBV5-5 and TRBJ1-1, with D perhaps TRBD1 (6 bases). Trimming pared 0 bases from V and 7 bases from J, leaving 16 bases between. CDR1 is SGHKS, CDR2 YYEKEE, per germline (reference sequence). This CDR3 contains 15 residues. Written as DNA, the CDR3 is TGTGCCAGCAGCTTGGGGCTCAGGGGTTGGAATGAAGCTTTCTTT. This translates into CASSLGLRGWNEAFF.

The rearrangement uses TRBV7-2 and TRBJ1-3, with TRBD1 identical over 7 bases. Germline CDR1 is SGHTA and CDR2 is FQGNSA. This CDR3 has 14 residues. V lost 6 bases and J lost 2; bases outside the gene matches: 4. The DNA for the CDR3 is TGTGCCAGCAGTACCAGGGGGGCTGGAAACACCATATATTTT. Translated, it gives CASSTRGAGNTIYF.

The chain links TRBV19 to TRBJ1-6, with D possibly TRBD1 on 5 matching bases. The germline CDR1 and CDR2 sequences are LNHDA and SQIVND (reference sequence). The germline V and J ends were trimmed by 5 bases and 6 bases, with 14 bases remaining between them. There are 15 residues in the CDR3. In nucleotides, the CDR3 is TGTGCCAGTAGTCTGTCTGCAGGGATTAATTCACCCCTCCACTTT. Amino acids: CASSLSAGINSPLHF.

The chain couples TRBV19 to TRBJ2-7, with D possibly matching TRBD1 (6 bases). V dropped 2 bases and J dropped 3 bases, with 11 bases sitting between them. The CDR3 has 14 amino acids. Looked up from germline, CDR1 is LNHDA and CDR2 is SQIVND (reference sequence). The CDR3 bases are TGTGCCAGTAGTATAACTGGACAGCACTACGAGCAGTACTTC. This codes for CASSITGQHYEQYF.

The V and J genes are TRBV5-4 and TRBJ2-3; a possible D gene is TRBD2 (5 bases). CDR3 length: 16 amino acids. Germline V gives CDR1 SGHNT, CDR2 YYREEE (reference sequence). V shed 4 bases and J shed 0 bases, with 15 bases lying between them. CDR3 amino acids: CASSLPSGTSTDTQYF. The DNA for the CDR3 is TGTGCCAGCAGCCTACCGAGCGGAACTAGCACAGATACGCAGTATTTT.